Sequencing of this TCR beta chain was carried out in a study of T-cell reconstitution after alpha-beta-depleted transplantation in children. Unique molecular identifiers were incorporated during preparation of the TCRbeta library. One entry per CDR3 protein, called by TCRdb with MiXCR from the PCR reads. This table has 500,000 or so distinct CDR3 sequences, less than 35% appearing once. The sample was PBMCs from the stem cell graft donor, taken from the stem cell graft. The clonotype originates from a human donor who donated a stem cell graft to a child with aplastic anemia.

As DNA, the CDR3 is TGTGCCAGCTCACCCGGACAGGGAGGAACTAATGAAAAACTGTTTTTT. This sequence encodes CASSPGQGGTNEKLFF. The V call is TRBV18, the J call TRBJ1-4; TRBD1 agrees at 8 bases. The V gene end was trimmed by 3 bases and the J gene end by 1 base; junction bases not matched to a gene: 4. CDR1 is KGHSH, CDR2 LQKENI, per germline. The CDR3 consists of 16 residues.